This TCR beta chain was profiled in a study of T-cell reconstitution after alpha-beta-depleted transplantation in children. This clonotype was counted at least ten times. This sample's TCRbeta library carried unique molecular identifier barcodes. MiXCR, applied by TCRdb to the PCR reads, yields one record per CDR3 protein. The sample yields a few hundred thousand distinct CDR3 sequences, around 8.9% seen once. The V and J ends lost 0 bases and 0 bases respectively, with 8 bases between them. The V gene's germline CDR1 is MGHRA and CDR2 YSYEKL. This CDR3 comprises 15 residues. Sequenced material: PBMCs from the stem cell graft donor, taken from the stem cell graft. The TCR was taken from a human donor who donated a stem cell graft to a child with SCID. The chain recombines TRBV4-1 with TRBJ1-1; unclear D gene. CDR3 nucleotides: TGCGCCAGCAGCCAAGATCGGGGTTTGAACACTGAAGCTTTCTTT. This codes for CASSQDRGLNTEAFF.